The rows below give T cell receptor beta chains drawn from one sample of a study of identical twins. TCRdb used MiXCR to reprocess the 5' RACE reads, holding one entry per CDR3 protein. The table records about 890,000 distinct CDR3 sequences, over 9% of them present only once. The same sample was also studied in work on yellow fever vaccine responses in identical twins.

What was sequenced was PBMCs. The receptor set was obtained from a woman aged 18-29 years in good health. The CDR3 runs from the conserved cysteine through the conserved F or W. The D gene is left open where the match is weak. Clone size is given for some rows only: seen once, a few or many times, or a class if the clone is expanded.

d_call: -; j_call: TRBJ2-1; clone_size: few; v_call: TRBV29-1; cdr3_length: 10; cdr3_nt: TGCAGCGTTGTGAAGGATGAGCAGTTCTTC; cdr3_aa: CSVVKDEQFF
d_call: TRBD2; j_call: TRBJ2-1; clone_size: few; v_call: TRBV10-3; cdr3_length: 16; cdr3_nt: TGTGCCATCAGGGACGGACCGGGGGAGGGAGGTAATGAGCAGTTCTTC; cdr3_aa: CAIRDGPGEGGNEQFF
d_call: -; j_call: TRBJ2-3; clone_size: -; v_call: TRBV6-1; cdr3_length: 16; cdr3_nt: TGTGCCAGCAGCCCCGGACGACGTCTATACACAGATACGCAGTATTTT; cdr3_aa: CASSPGRRLYTDTQYF
d_call: TRBD2; j_call: TRBJ2-3; clone_size: -; v_call: TRBV5-6; cdr3_length: 16; cdr3_nt: TGTGCCAGCAGCTGGAAGACTAGCGGGATCACAGATACGCAGTATTTT; cdr3_aa: CASSWKTSGITDTQYF
d_call: -; j_call: TRBJ1-2; clone_size: -; v_call: TRBV28; cdr3_length: 14; cdr3_nt: TGTGCCAGCAGATTCAGGAGAACTAACTATGGCTACACCTTC; cdr3_aa: CASRFRRTNYGYTF
d_call: TRBD1; j_call: TRBJ1-5; clone_size: many; v_call: TRBV27; cdr3_length: 17; cdr3_nt: TGTGCCAGCCGCCCCGGGACAGGGGGCTTTCACAATCAGCCCCAGCATTTT; cdr3_aa: CASRPGTGGFHNQPQHF
d_call: -; j_call: TRBJ1-1; clone_size: few; v_call: TRBV18; cdr3_length: 15; cdr3_nt: TGTGCCAGCTCACCACCGCCAGTACAGAACACTGAAGCTTTCTTT; cdr3_aa: CASSPPPVQNTEAFF
d_call: -; j_call: TRBJ1-2; clone_size: many; v_call: TRBV10-3; cdr3_length: 13; cdr3_nt: TGTGCCATCAGTGAAGGGGGGAACTATGGCTACACCTTC; cdr3_aa: CAISEGGNYGYTF
d_call: -; j_call: TRBJ2-5; clone_size: few; v_call: TRBV10-3; cdr3_length: 17; cdr3_nt: TGTGCCATCAGTGAGTCAGGCAGGGCCCCCTTAGAAGAGACCCAGTACTTC; cdr3_aa: CAISESGRAPLEETQYF
d_call: -; j_call: TRBJ2-7; clone_size: -; v_call: TRBV6-2/TRBV6-3; cdr3_length: 14; cdr3_nt: TGTGCCAGCAGCAGTGCGGCAGGGATCTACGAGCAGTACTTC; cdr3_aa: CASSSAAGIYEQYF
d_call: TRBD1; j_call: TRBJ2-3; clone_size: -; v_call: TRBV5-1; cdr3_length: 15; cdr3_nt: TGCGCCAGCAGCGTAGGGACAGGGAGTGCAGATACGCAGTATTTT; cdr3_aa: CASSVGTGSADTQYF
d_call: -; j_call: TRBJ2-3; clone_size: -; v_call: TRBV4-2; cdr3_length: 12; cdr3_nt: TGTGCCAGCAGCCATACCCAGGATACGCAGTATTTT; cdr3_aa: CASSHTQDTQYF
d_call: TRBD2; j_call: TRBJ2-1; clone_size: many; v_call: TRBV9; cdr3_length: 18; cdr3_nt: TGTGCCAGCAGCGTAAGCCCGGGCCCTAGCGGGAGTTTGAATGAGCAGTTCTTC; cdr3_aa: CASSVSPGPSGSLNEQFF
d_call: -; j_call: TRBJ1-6; clone_size: many; v_call: TRBV5-1; cdr3_length: 15; cdr3_nt: TGCGCCAGCAGCTTGGGCGGGGTCGGAAATTCACCCCTCCACTTT; cdr3_aa: CASSLGGVGNSPLHF
d_call: -; j_call: TRBJ2-7; clone_size: few; v_call: TRBV4-2; cdr3_length: 14; cdr3_nt: TGTGCCAGCAGCCAAGAGACGCTAGTTAAAGTGCAGTACTTC; cdr3_aa: CASSQETLVKVQYF
d_call: TRBD1; j_call: TRBJ1-2; clone_size: few; v_call: TRBV20-1; cdr3_length: 14; cdr3_nt: TGCAGTGCTGGGACCGGGACAGGCAACTATGGCTACACCTTC; cdr3_aa: CSAGTGTGNYGYTF